These 27 T cell receptor beta chains share one sample of origin, sequenced in a study of blood T cell repertoires in COVID-19 (dated by TCRdb to about 2020). Library generation was performed with the immunoSEQ multiplex PCR assay. TCRdb took over this immuneACCESS table, retaining in-frame rearrangements with V and J assigned. Such tables are incomplete; in checked studies, under half of the missing clones stem from an unresolved V gene, and the remainder is unexplained. The table for this sample lists about 220,000 clones; about 88% of them were counted only once. The top ten clonotypes cover more than 2.5% of the sample. What was sequenced was PBMCs or T cells enriched from blood (not recorded which). These TCRs come from a woman aged 25 to 45 who had recovered from COVID-19.

This clone has more than one count but fewer than ten. The V and J genes are TRBV6-5 and TRBJ1-2; 9 bases agree with TRBD1. Trimming removed 0 bases from V and 8 bases from J; junction bases left unmatched: 4. There are 14 residues in the CDR3. The V gene's germline CDR1 is MNHEY and CDR2 SVGAGI. The CDR3 nucleotides read TGTGCCAGCAGTTACTCCGACAGGGGGTTCGGCTACACCTTC. Amino acid sequence: CASSYSDRGFGYTF.

This chain links TRBV5-8 with TRBJ1-5, with D possibly TRBD1 on 5 matching bases. V dropped 0 bases and J dropped 7 bases, with 14 bases sitting between them. The CDR3 is 15 amino acids. Germline CDR1 and CDR2: SGHTS and YDEGEE. CDR3 sequence reads: CASSLVQGGSQPQHF. CDR3 sequence (DNA): TGTGCCAGCAGCTTGGTTCAGGGAGGGTCACAGCCCCAGCATTTT.

This chain connects TRBV2 to TRBJ1-4; D is unclear. Germline V gene data show CDR1 as SNHLY and CDR2 as FYNNEI. The CDR3 is made up of 14 amino acids. Trimming pared 4 bases from V and 4 bases from J, leaving 10 bases between. The CDR3 DNA reads as TGTGCCAGCAGTGGTATGGCCAGTAATGAAAAACTGTTTTTT. Residues: CASSGMASNEKLFF.

The genes are TRBV3-1 (or the pseudogene TRBV3-2) and TRBJ1-2; TRBD1 is a possible D gene (6 bases). From germline, CDR1 is LGHDT and CDR2 YNNKEL (reference sequence). CDR3 length: 15 amino acids. The germline V and J ends were trimmed by 6 bases and 11 bases, with 25 bases remaining between them. The CDR3 bases are TGTGCCAGCAGTCGCGGCCCTAGCGGGGGCGAGTCGTACACCTTC. Its translation: CASSRGPSGGESYTF.

The genes are TRBV30 and TRBJ1-2; the match to TRBD1 covers 9 bases. The germline V gene encodes CDR1 GTSNPN and CDR2 SVGIG (reference sequence). The J segment lost 6 bases and the V segment lost 0 bases, leaving 5 bases of the junction unmatched. The CDR3 length is 14 residues. CDR3 in DNA: TGTGCCTGGAGTGTAGACAGGGGGAAGGATGGCTACACCTTC. This encodes CAWSVDRGKDGYTF. The full variable domain, its missing parts supplied by reference TRBV30 and TRBJ1-2, is SQTIHQWPATLVQPVGSPLSLECTVEGTSNPNLYWYRQAAGRGLQLLFYSVGIGQISSEVPQNLSASRPQDRQFILSSKKLLLSDSGFYLCAWSVDRGKDGYTFGSGTRLTVV.

This chain connects TRBV21-1 to TRBJ2-1; whether TRBD1, the table's D call, matches the DNA was not checked. TRBV21-1 is termed a pseudogene. CDR3 length equals 14 residues. CDR3 sequence (DNA): TGTGCCAGCAGCTACGGACAGGGTAGTGGTGAGCAGTTCTTC. Amino acid sequence: CASSYGQGSGEQFF.

This sequence joins TRBV5-4 and TRBJ2-3; TRBD2 matches 10 bases. CDR1 is SGHNT, CDR2 YYREEE, per germline (reference sequence). The CDR3 has 16 residues. V was pared by 1 base and J by 2 bases, with 4 bases of the junction left unmatched. CDR3 nucleotide sequence: TGTGCCAGCAGCTTGAAGCGGGGGGGCGTCACAGATACGCAGTATTTT. This codes for CASSLKRGGVTDTQYF.

CDR3 sequence reads: CASSQAAKIPGVQPQHF. The CDR3 DNA sequence: TGCGCCAGCAGCCAAGCAGCCAAGATACCGGGGGTTCAGCCCCAGCATTTT. The V and J genes are TRBV4-1 and TRBJ1-5, with D possibly matching TRBD1 (5 bases). V lost 1 base, J lost 6 bases, and 19 bases lay in between. The CDR3 runs 17 residues. The germline V gene encodes CDR1 MGHRA and CDR2 YSYEKL.

The chain joins TRBV19 to TRBJ1-1; 8 bases agree with TRBD1. The germline V gene has CDR1 LNHDA and CDR2 SQIVND (reference sequence). After removal of 5 bases from V and 4 bases from J, the junction contained 6 bases not matched to a gene. There are 14 residues in the CDR3. The CDR3 DNA sequence: TGTGCCAGTAGTCTCGCTGACAGGGGCACTGAAGCTTTCTTT. Amino acids: CASSLADRGTEAFF.

The rearrangement links TRBV5-4 to TRBJ2-2; the D gene is possibly TRBD2 (6 bases). V gave up 4 bases and J gave up 2 bases, with 12 bases separating them. The CDR3 is 15 amino acids. CDR1 is SGHNT, CDR2 YYREEE, per germline (reference sequence). The CDR3, as DNA: TGTGCCAGCAGCCCCTCCGGGACTAACACCGGGGAGCTGTTTTTT. As protein: CASSPSGTNTGELFF.

At least ten counts were recorded for this clone. This chain uses TRBV27 with TRBJ1-2; the D gene is possibly TRBD1 (6 bases). The CDR3 runs 13 residues. Trimming shortened V by 5 bases and J by 2 bases, and 9 bases separated the two germline ends. Germline lookup yields CDR1 MNHEY and CDR2 SMNVEV (reference sequence). The CDR3 DNA sequence: TGTGCCAGCAGTCCCCAGGGGAACTATGGCTACACCTTC. Protein sequence: CASSPQGNYGYTF.

The chain has TRBV5-1 and TRBJ1-2; 7 bases agree with TRBD1. The CDR3 spans 14 residues. Germline assignment: CDR1 SGHRS and CDR2 YFSETQ. Losses at the gene ends were 4 bases for V and 7 bases for J; bases not matched to a gene: 10. CDR3 protein: CASSPPTGHSGYTF. The DNA for the CDR3 is TGCGCCAGCAGCCCACCGACAGGGCACTCTGGCTACACCTTC.

This chain joins TRBV4-2 and TRBJ2-7; possibly TRBD1 for D (6 bases). Germline V CDR1 and CDR2: LGHNA, YNFKEQ. The ends were cut back, 0 bases at V and 2 bases at J, with 8 bases in the middle. CDR3 length: 14 residues. CDR3 sequence (DNA): TGTGCCAGCAGCCAAGATACAGGGCCCTACGAGCAGTACTTC. This codes for CASSQDTGPYEQYF.

V and J are TRBV19 and TRBJ1-2; 8 bases line up with TRBD1. Germline lookup yields CDR1 LNHDA and CDR2 SQIVND (reference sequence). Trimming at V came to 1 base and at J to 7 bases, leaving 8 bases not matched to a gene. The length of the CDR3 is 15 residues. In DNA form, the CDR3 reads TGTGCCAGTAGTATAGTGGACAGGGTTTTCTCTGGCTACACCTTC. This encodes CASSIVDRVFSGYTF.

The chain carries TRBV5-4 and TRBJ1-2, with TRBD1 identical over 7 bases. The CDR3 extends over 15 amino acids. The junction had 5 bases not matched to a gene; V was cut back by 1 base and J by 2 bases. In germline, CDR1 is SGHNT, CDR2 YYREEE (reference sequence). The CDR3 sequence: CASSLSVTGNYGYTF. CDR3 nucleotides: TGTGCCAGCAGCTTGTCAGTGACAGGGAACTATGGCTACACCTTC. The full variable domain, its missing parts supplied by reference TRBV5-4 and TRBJ1-2, is ETGVTQSPTHLIKTRGQQVTLRCSSQSGHNTVSWYQQALGQGPQFIFQYYREEENGRGNFPPRFSGLQFPNYSSELNVNALELDDSALYLCASSLSVTGNYGYTFGSGTRLTVV.

CDR3 residues: CASSQSIGGYNEQFF. CDR3 nucleotides: TGCGCCAGCAGCCAATCCATTGGGGGGTACAATGAGCAGTTCTTC. The chain has TRBV4-3 and TRBJ2-1; possible D gene TRBD2, 6 bases. The CDR3 spans 15 residues. V dropped 2 bases and J dropped 4 bases, with 12 bases sitting between them. The germline CDR1 and CDR2 sequences are LGHNA and YSLEER.

The genes are TRBV4-1 and TRBJ2-7; 7 bases line up with TRBD1. The V gene end was trimmed by 1 base and the J gene end by 5 bases; junction bases not matched to a gene: 11. The CDR3 totals 16 residues. The germline V gene encodes CDR1 MGHRA and CDR2 YSYEKL. This CDR3 reads CASSQVNRGQEDEQYF. The CDR3 region has the DNA TGCGCCAGCAGCCAAGTTAACAGGGGCCAGGAGGACGAGCAGTACTTC.

The J gene is TRBJ2-5, the V gene TRBV21-1; the table names TRBD1, a call not compared with the DNA. TRBV21-1 is assigned pseudogene status. This CDR3 has 16 residues. CDR3 nucleotide sequence: TGTGCCAGCAGCCCTAATCCACTACAGGGACAAGAGACCCAGTACTTC. It yields the protein CASSPNPLQGQETQYF.

The sample holds one count of this clone. This chain uses TRBV19 with TRBJ1-3; TRBD1 is a possible D gene (5 bases). Germline loops: CDR1 LNHDA, CDR2 SQIVND (reference sequence). The CDR3 sequence is 15 residues long. The V and J ends lost 5 bases and 0 bases respectively, with 11 bases between them. DNA of the CDR3: TGTGCCAGTAGTGCTACAGGTTCCTCTGGAAACACCATATATTTT. Translating it yields CASSATGSSGNTIYF.

The chain couples TRBV18 to TRBJ1-6; TRBD1 agrees at 8 bases. This CDR3 has 17 residues. Unmatched junction bases numbered 5, after V lost 2 bases and J lost 2 bases. Germline CDR1 and CDR2: KGHSH and LQKENI. CDR3 sequence: CASSPDRGTAYNSPLHF. CDR3 DNA: TGTGCCAGCTCACCAGACAGGGGAACGGCCTATAATTCACCCCTCCACTTT.

V is TRBV9 and J is TRBJ1-1; 9 bases are a match to TRBD1. The CDR3 is made up of 16 amino acids. Germline V gene data show CDR1 as SGDLS and CDR2 as YYNGEE. V was clipped by 0 bases and J by 5 bases; unmatched bases: 8. CDR3 sequence: CASSVVSQTGGTEAFF. The CDR3 DNA reads TGTGCCAGCAGCGTAGTCTCCCAGACAGGGGGAACTGAAGCTTTCTTT.

This clone showed up just a few times. The rearrangement links TRBV21-1 to TRBJ1-1; the D segment call TRBD1 is taken from the table without a DNA check. TRBV21-1 is classified as a pseudogene. This CDR3 region has 16 residues. CDR3 bases: TGTGCCAGCAGCAAAAATCAGGGGATTCGGAACACTGAAGCTTTCTTT. Protein: CASSKNQGIRNTEAFF.

The V gene is TRBV11-1, the J gene TRBJ1-3, with TRBD1 identical over 7 bases. The CDR3 consists of 14 residues. The germline gives CDR1 SGHAT, CDR2 FQDESV (reference sequence). Germline trimming cut 5 bases from V and 3 bases from J; bases unmatched to any gene: 4. The CDR3 here is CASSDGTDGNTIYF. CDR3 DNA sequence: TGTGCCAGCAGCGACGGGACAGATGGAAACACCATATATTTT.

In this sample, this clone turned up once. V usage is TRBV6-6 and J usage is TRBJ1-2, with a tentative D call TRBD1 (6 bases). CDR3 length: 12 residues. V shed 7 bases and J shed 5 bases, with 11 bases lying between them. Germline V gene data show CDR1 as MNHNY and CDR2 as SVGAGI (reference sequence). CDR3: CASNHRVYGYTF. CDR3 coding DNA: TGTGCCAGCAACCACAGGGTATATGGCTACACCTTC.

The chain combines TRBV4-3 with TRBJ1-3; 8 nucleotides line up with TRBD1. CDR1 and CDR2 (germline): LGHNA, YSLEER. After removal of 1 base from V and 4 bases from J, the junction contained 6 bases not matched to a gene. The CDR3 loop spans 16 amino acids. Here the CDR3 reads CASSQGTGTGGNTIYF. CDR3 DNA: TGCGCCAGCAGCCAAGGAACCGGGACAGGAGGAAACACCATATATTTT.

This clone was seen once. This sequence joins TRBV19 and TRBJ2-5; weak D call: TRBD2 (5 bases). The CDR3 is made up of 16 amino acids. Germline lookup yields CDR1 LNHDA and CDR2 SQIVND (reference sequence). Trimming left V 5 bases short and J 4 bases short, with 20 bases between. CDR3 sequence (DNA): TGTGCCAGTAGTCCCCTTCGAGGGAGCCTCGGAGAGACCCAGTACTTC. Translating it yields CASSPLRGSLGETQYF. The full variable domain, rest sourced from reference TRBV19 and TRBJ2-5, is DGGITQSPKYLFRKEGQNVTLSCEQNLNHDAMYWYRQDPGQGLRLIYYSQIVNDFQKGDIAEGYSVSREKKESFPLTVTSAQKNPTAFYLCASSPLRGSLGETQYFGPGTRLLVL.

The CDR3 loop reads CAIRRLAGGVPDTQYF. The CDR3 bases are TGTGCCATCAGGCGCCTAGCGGGGGGAGTCCCAGATACGCAGTATTTT. The gene calls are TRBV10-3 and TRBJ2-3, with 11 positions matching TRBD2. Germline V gene sequence: CDR1 ENHRY, CDR2 SYGVKD. This CDR3 comprises 16 residues. The trim removed 6 bases at V and 4 bases at J, leaving 9 bases unmatched.